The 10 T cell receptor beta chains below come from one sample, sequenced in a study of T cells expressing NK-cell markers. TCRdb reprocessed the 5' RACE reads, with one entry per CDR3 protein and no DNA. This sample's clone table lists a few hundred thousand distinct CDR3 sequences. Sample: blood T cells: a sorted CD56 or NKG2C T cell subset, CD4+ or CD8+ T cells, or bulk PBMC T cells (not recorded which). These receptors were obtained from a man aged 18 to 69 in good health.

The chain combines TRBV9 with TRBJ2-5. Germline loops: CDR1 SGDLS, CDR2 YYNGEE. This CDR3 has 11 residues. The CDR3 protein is CASSVEGAQYF.

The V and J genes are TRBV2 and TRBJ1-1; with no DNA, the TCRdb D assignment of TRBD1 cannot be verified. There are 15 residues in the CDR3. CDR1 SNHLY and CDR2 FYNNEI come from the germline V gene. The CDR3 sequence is CASSEESGEFTEAFF.

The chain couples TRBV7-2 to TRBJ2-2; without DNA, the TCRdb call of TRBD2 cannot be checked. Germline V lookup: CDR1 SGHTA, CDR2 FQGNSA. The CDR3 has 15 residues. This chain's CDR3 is CASSPRAGGLEELFF.

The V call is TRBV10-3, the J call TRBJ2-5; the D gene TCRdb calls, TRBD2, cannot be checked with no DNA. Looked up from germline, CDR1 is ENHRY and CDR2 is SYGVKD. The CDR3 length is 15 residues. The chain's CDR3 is CAIGGLAGGRETQYF.

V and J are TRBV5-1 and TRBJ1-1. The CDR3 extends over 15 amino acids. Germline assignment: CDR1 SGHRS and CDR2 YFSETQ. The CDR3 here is CASSFQGPSNTEAFF.

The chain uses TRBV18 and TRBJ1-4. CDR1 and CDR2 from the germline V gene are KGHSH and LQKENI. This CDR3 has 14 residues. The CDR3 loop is CASSPSAGGEKLFF.

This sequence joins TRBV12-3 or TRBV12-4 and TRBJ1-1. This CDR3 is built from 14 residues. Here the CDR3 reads CASSLGAEDTEAFF.

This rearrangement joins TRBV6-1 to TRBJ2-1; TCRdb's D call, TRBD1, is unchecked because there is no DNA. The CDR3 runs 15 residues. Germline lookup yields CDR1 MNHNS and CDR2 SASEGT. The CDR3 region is CASSAEPGRINEQFF.

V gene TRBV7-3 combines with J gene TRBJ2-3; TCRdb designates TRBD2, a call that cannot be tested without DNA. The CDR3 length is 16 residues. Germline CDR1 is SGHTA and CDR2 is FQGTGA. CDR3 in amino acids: CASSPTSGASTDTQYF.

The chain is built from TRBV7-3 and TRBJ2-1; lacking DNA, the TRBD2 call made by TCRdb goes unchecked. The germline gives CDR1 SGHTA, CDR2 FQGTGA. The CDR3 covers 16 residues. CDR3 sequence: CASSLMGTVLNNEQFF.